A single sample gave rise to the 30 T cell receptor beta chains below, sequenced in a study of blood T cell repertoires in COVID-19. This table comes from immunoSEQ multiplex PCR, and its TCRdb copy is limited to in-frame clones, with some not included. The table has approximately 150,000 clones, 70% to 90% seen once; the top ten hold 1.5%. The sequenced sample was peripheral blood. The source is a woman aged 60-75 years with acute or convalescent COVID-19.

The rearrangement joins TRBV30 to TRBJ2-2, with D possibly being TRBD2 (6 bases). V was shortened by 3 bases and J by 6 bases, with 14 bases between the two germline ends. This CDR3 comprises 14 residues. Germline CDR1 is GTSNPN and CDR2 is SVGIG (reference sequence). CDR3 sequence reads: CAWRRDGGPGELFF. The CDR3 nucleotides are TGTGCCTGGAGAAGGGACGGAGGGCCCGGGGAGCTGTTTTTT.

The chain links TRBV18 to TRBJ2-7; tentatively, D is TRBD1 (6 bases). The CDR3 extends over 16 amino acids. V lost 3 bases and J 5 bases, leaving 20 bases between the germline ends. Germline-derived CDR1 and CDR2 are KGHSH and LQKENI. Written as DNA, the CDR3 is TGTGCCAGCTCACCCGGACAGCCCCGGTTTGGTAACGAGCAGTACTTC. This codes for CASSPGQPRFGNEQYF.

The V gene is TRBV25-1, the J gene TRBJ1-1, with a tentative D call TRBD1 (5 bases). The germline V gene has CDR1 MGHDK and CDR2 SYGVNS. This CDR3 region has 15 residues. Trimming took off 2 bases at V and 0 bases at J, with 10 bases between the two ends. The CDR3 region has the DNA TGTGCCAGCAGTGAAGATCAGGGAATGAACACTGAAGCTTTCTTT. It translates to CASSEDQGMNTEAFF.

This clone was observed a few times. V usage is TRBV27 and J usage is TRBJ2-1; maybe TRBD2 (5 bases). This CDR3 comprises 15 residues. The ends were cut back, 3 bases at V and 7 bases at J, with 16 bases in the middle. Germline V gives CDR1 MNHEY, CDR2 SMNVEV (reference sequence). CDR3 DNA: TGTGCCAGCAGTTTTCGGGCTAGCAGTACTAATGAGCAGTTCTTC. Protein sequence: CASSFRASSTNEQFF.

Only one count was recorded for this clone. V gene TRBV5-4 combines with J gene TRBJ2-1; a possible D gene is TRBD2 (7 bases). The germline V gene has CDR1 SGHNT and CDR2 YYREEE (reference sequence). The CDR3 spans 14 residues. Trimming took off 2 bases at V and 3 bases at J, with 9 bases between the two ends. Here the CDR3 DNA reads TGTGCCAGCAGCTTAGGGGGGGGCTACAATGAGCAGTTCTTC. Its protein product is CASSLGGGYNEQFF.

The rearrangement links TRBV9 to TRBJ2-3; tentative D call: TRBD2 (7 bases). Germline V gene sequence: CDR1 SGDLS, CDR2 YYNGEE. The ends were cut back, 4 bases at V and 2 bases at J, with 14 bases in the middle. The CDR3 runs to 15 residues. CDR3 bases: TGTGCCAGCAGCCCGGGGGGCATTTTCACAGATACGCAGTATTTT. Translation: CASSPGGIFTDTQYF.

The chain uses TRBV15 and TRBJ2-1; 10 nucleotides align to TRBD2. The CDR3 sequence is 16 residues long. Losses at the gene ends were 0 bases for V and 4 bases for J; bases not matched to a gene: 3. The germline V gene encodes CDR1 LNHNV and CDR2 YYDKDF (reference sequence). In DNA, the CDR3 is TGTGCCACCAGCAGAGATAGCGGGGGGAGTTACAATGAGCAGTTCTTC. This gives the protein CATSRDSGGSYNEQFF. Drawing the rest from reference TRBV15 and TRBJ2-1, the complete variable domain is DAMVIQNPRYQVTQFGKPVTLSCSQTLNHNVMYWYQQKSSQAPKLLFHYYDKDFNNEADTPDNFQSRRPNTSFCFLDIRSPGLGDTAMYLCATSRDSGGSYNEQFFGPGTRLTVL.

This chain connects TRBV24-1 to TRBJ1-2, with TRBD1 matching 9 bases. The ends lost 4 bases at V and 6 bases at J; junction bases unmatched: 8. Germline-derived CDR1 and CDR2 are KGHDR and SFDVKD. This CDR3 has 15 residues. The DNA of the CDR3 is TGTGCCACCAGTGACCTTCGGACAGGGGTAGATGGCTACACCTTC. Translation: CATSDLRTGVDGYTF.

The chain recombines TRBV18 with TRBJ1-1; TRBD1 matches 8 bases. The trim removed 2 bases at V and 4 bases at J, leaving 6 bases unmatched. The length of the CDR3 is 15 residues. Germline CDR1 and CDR2: KGHSH and LQKENI. The CDR3 spells CASSPSLQGVTEAFF. The CDR3 DNA reads as TGTGCCAGCTCACCAAGTCTACAGGGGGTCACTGAAGCTTTCTTT.

V is TRBV3-1 (or the pseudogene TRBV3-2) and J is TRBJ2-1; the match to TRBD1 covers 8 bases. V was pared by 1 base and J by 2 bases, with 7 bases of the junction left unmatched. This CDR3 has 17 amino acids. Germline-derived CDR1 and CDR2 are LGHDT and YNNKEL (reference sequence). Written as DNA, the CDR3 is TGTGCCAGCAGCCAAGGCAAACAGGGGGTTCCCTACAATGAGCAGTTCTTC. Translating gives CASSQGKQGVPYNEQFF.

The chain recombines TRBV30 with TRBJ1-2, with D possibly TRBD1 on 5 matching bases. The CDR3 length is 15 residues. Germline CDR1 GTSNPN, CDR2 SVGIG (reference sequence). Trimming pared 3 bases from V and 3 bases from J, leaving 17 bases between. The CDR3 bases are TGTGCCTGGAGCGACGAAGGGGCGCCGGACTATGGCTACACCTTC. It is translated as CAWSDEGAPDYGYTF.

The V and J genes are TRBV19 and TRBJ2-1, with 13 bases lining up with TRBD2. This CDR3 is built from 17 residues. V shed 3 bases, J shed 6 bases, and the junction held 8 bases outside the gene matches. Germline V gene data show CDR1 as LNHDA and CDR2 as SQIVND (reference sequence). In DNA form, the CDR3 reads TGTGCCAGTAGTATGGAGTCCGGGACTAGCGGGGTCAATGAGCAGTTCTTC. It codes for CASSMESGTSGVNEQFF.

The CDR3 sequence is CASSQEVSGGPETQYF. The CDR3 region has the DNA TGTGCCAGCAGCCAAGAAGTTAGCGGGGGGCCGGAGACCCAGTACTTC. V gene TRBV4-2 combines with J gene TRBJ2-5; 10 positions match TRBD2. The CDR3 loop spans 16 amino acids. Germline V gives CDR1 LGHNA, CDR2 YNFKEQ. Germline trimming cut 0 bases from V and 5 bases from J; bases unmatched to any gene: 6.

This clone occurred once. The chain is built from TRBV5-8 and TRBJ1-6; a possible D gene is TRBD1 (5 bases). Germline V CDR1 and CDR2: SGHTS, YDEGEE. This CDR3 has 16 amino acids. V was pared by 4 bases and J by 10 bases, with 21 bases between. CDR3 protein: CASSPRLGTHLSPLHF. The CDR3 nucleotides read TGTGCCAGCAGCCCGAGGCTCGGGACTCACTTATCACCCCTCCACTTT.

The chain is built from TRBV7-8 and TRBJ2-3; D unclear. V gave up 1 base and J gave up 1 base, with 9 bases separating them. The CDR3 length is 15 residues. Germline CDR1 is SGHVS and CDR2 is FQNEAQ. CDR3 region: CASSLVGDGTDTQYF. In DNA form, the CDR3 reads TGTGCCAGCAGCTTAGTGGGCGACGGCACAGATACGCAGTATTTT.

The J gene is TRBJ2-2, the V gene TRBV9; 7 nucleotides match TRBD2. CDR1 is SGDLS and CDR2 is YYNGEE in the germline V gene. The CDR3 is 16 amino acids. Trimming at V came to 4 bases and at J to 2 bases, leaving 8 bases not matched to a gene. As DNA, the CDR3 is TGTGCCAGCAGCTCCTCGAGCGGGGCCAACACCGGGGAGCTGTTTTTT. Translation gives CASSSSSGANTGELFF.

The chain is built from TRBV19 and TRBJ1-1, with a possible D match to TRBD1 (6 bases). The CDR3 length is 15 residues. Between the trimmed V and J ends, which lost 9 bases and 0 bases, there was a span of 17 bases. CDR1 is LNHDA, CDR2 SQIVND, per germline (reference sequence). The CDR3 sequence is CASKVAQGMNTEAFF. The DNA for the CDR3 is TGTGCCAGCAAAGTAGCACAGGGAATGAACACTGAAGCTTTCTTT. Based on the CDR3 plus reference TRBV19 and TRBJ1-1, the full variable domain is DGGITQSPKYLFRKEGQNVTLSCEQNLNHDAMYWYRQDPGQGLRLIYYSQIVNDFQKGDIAEGYSVSREKKESFPLTVTSAQKNPTAFYLCASKVAQGMNTEAFFGQGTRLTVV.

This chain uses TRBV6-1 with TRBJ1-5; 7 bases agree with TRBD1. The CDR3 is 17 residues long. Germline V gene data show CDR1 as MNHNS and CDR2 as SASEGT. J lost 1 base, V lost 1 base, and 7 bases had no gene match. CDR3 DNA sequence: TGTGCCAGCAGTGAAGGACAGGGAAGGGGGAGCAATCAGCCCCAGCATTTT. It translates to CASSEGQGRGSNQPQHF.

V usage is TRBV7-9 and J usage is TRBJ2-1; 11 nucleotides match TRBD2. The length of the CDR3 is 17 residues. V dropped 5 bases and J dropped 0; count of bases not matched to a gene: 6. Germline CDR1 SEHNR, CDR2 FQNEAQ (reference sequence). The DNA of the CDR3 is TGTGCCAGCAGCGACTTAGCGGGGGGGTACTCCTACAATGAGCAGTTCTTC. Protein: CASSDLAGGYSYNEQFF.

This clone has only a few counts. The J gene is TRBJ2-1, the V gene TRBV2; D not certain. The CDR3 runs 16 residues. V was pared by 5 bases and J by 0 bases, with 14 bases between. Germline CDR1 and CDR2: SNHLY and FYNNEI. The CDR3 reads CASSQYSSSSYNEQFF. The CDR3 DNA reads TGTGCCAGCAGTCAATATTCCTCGAGCTCCTACAATGAGCAGTTCTTC.

The chain recombines TRBV6-1 with TRBJ2-7; weak D call: TRBD1 (6 bases). Looked up from germline, CDR1 is MNHNS and CDR2 is SASEGT. The CDR3 is 17 amino acids. V was trimmed by 4 bases and J by 5 bases, leaving 24 bases between them. The CDR3 is CASSALRVAGASHEQYF. CDR3 nucleotide sequence: TGTGCCAGCAGTGCCCTTAGGGTGGCAGGGGCTTCCCACGAGCAGTACTTC.

The rearrangement uses TRBV27 and TRBJ1-1; D may be TRBD1 (5 bases). Trimming cost V 4 bases and J 0 bases, with 9 bases left between them. This CDR3 is 14 amino acids long. Germline CDR1 and CDR2: MNHEY and SMNVEV (reference sequence). CDR3 loop: CASSWGLMNTEAFF. CDR3 in DNA: TGTGCCAGCAGTTGGGGCCTGATGAACACTGAAGCTTTCTTT.

The J gene is TRBJ2-4, the V gene TRBV12-3 or TRBV12-4, with unresolved D. Trimming cost V 1 base and J 6 bases, with 7 bases left between them. CDR3 length: 13 residues. For the CDR3, the DNA is TGTGCCAGCAGTTTAGGGGCCCTAAACATTCAGTACTTC. Translated, it gives CASSLGALNIQYF.

J is TRBJ1-1 and V is TRBV19, with D perhaps matching TRBD1 (5 bases). The CDR3 totals 13 residues. Between the trimmed V and J ends, which lost 2 bases and 5 bases, there was a span of 9 bases. In germline, CDR1 is LNHDA, CDR2 SQIVND (reference sequence). The CDR3 region has the DNA TGTGCCAGTAGTATATATCGGGGGACTGAAGCTTTCTTT. Its protein is CASSIYRGTEAFF.

This chain joins TRBV21-1 and TRBJ1-2. TRBV21-1 is a listed pseudogene. This CDR3 comprises 16 residues. CDR3 protein: CASNRWRREIDYGYTF. The CDR3 DNA reads as TGTGCCAGCAACCGGTGGCGTCGGGAGATTGACTATGGCTACACCTTC.

The chain combines TRBV19 with TRBJ1-5; TRBD1 matches 10 bases. The CDR3 runs to 16 residues. The germline CDR1 and CDR2 sequences are LNHDA and SQIVND (reference sequence). Trimming cost V 7 bases and J 6 bases; bases outside gene matches: 12. The CDR3 DNA sequence: TGTGCCAGTACACAACCTCGGGGACAGGGGAGTCAGCCCCAGCATTTT. Protein sequence: CASTQPRGQGSQPQHF.

Here the CDR3 DNA reads TGTGCCAGTAGTATAGCCCAGGGACAGGGCAGGGGCTACACCTTC. It yields the protein CASSIAQGQGRGYTF. The rearrangement joins TRBV19 to TRBJ1-2; 9 bases are a match to TRBD1. The germline gives CDR1 LNHDA, CDR2 SQIVND (reference sequence). There are 15 residues in the CDR3. Trimming at V came to 1 base and at J to 8 bases, leaving 8 bases not matched to a gene.

This clone has more than one count but fewer than ten. The gene calls are TRBV7-8 and TRBJ2-4; weak D call: TRBD2 (6 bases). The germline V gene encodes CDR1 SGHVS and CDR2 FQNEAQ. The CDR3 has 14 amino acids. V was pared by 1 base and J by 7 bases, with 11 bases between. The CDR3 here is CASSLVGRGNIQYF. The CDR3 DNA sequence: TGTGCCAGCAGCTTAGTGGGTCGGGGGAACATTCAGTACTTC.

The rearrangement links TRBV3-1 (or the pseudogene TRBV3-2) to TRBJ1-1; D is ambiguous. In germline, CDR1 is LGHDT, CDR2 YNNKEL (reference sequence). The CDR3 is 15 amino acids. V lost 0 bases and J lost 5, with 13 bases in between. CDR3 protein: CASSQDPTAETEAFF. In DNA form, the CDR3 reads TGTGCCAGCAGCCAAGACCCGACCGCGGAAACTGAAGCTTTCTTT.

The genes are TRBV5-4 and TRBJ1-1, with 10 bases matching TRBD1. CDR3 length equals 15 residues. V lost 4 bases and J lost 4; bases outside the gene matches: 7. Germline V lookup: CDR1 SGHNT, CDR2 YYREEE (reference sequence). This CDR3 is CASSRGGTGVTEAFF. As DNA, the CDR3 is TGTGCCAGCAGCCGAGGAGGGACAGGGGTCACTGAAGCTTTCTTT.